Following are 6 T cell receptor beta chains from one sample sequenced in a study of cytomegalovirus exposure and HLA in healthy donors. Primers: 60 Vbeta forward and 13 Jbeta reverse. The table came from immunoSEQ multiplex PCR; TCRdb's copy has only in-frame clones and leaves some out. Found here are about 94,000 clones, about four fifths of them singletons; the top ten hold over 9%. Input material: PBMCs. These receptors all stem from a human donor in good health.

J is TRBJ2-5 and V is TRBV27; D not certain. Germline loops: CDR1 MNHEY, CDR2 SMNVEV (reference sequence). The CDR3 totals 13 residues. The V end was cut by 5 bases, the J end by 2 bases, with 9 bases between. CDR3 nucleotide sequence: TGTGCCAGCAGTCCGTTAATACAAGAGACCCAGTACTTC. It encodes CASSPLIQETQYF.

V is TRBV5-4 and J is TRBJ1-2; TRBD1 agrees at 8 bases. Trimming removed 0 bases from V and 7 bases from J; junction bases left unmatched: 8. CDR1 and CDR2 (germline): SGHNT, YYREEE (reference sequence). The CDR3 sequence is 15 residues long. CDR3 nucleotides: TGTGCCAGCAGCTTGGGTGGACAGGGCGTAGTTGGCTACACCTTC. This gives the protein CASSLGGQGVVGYTF.

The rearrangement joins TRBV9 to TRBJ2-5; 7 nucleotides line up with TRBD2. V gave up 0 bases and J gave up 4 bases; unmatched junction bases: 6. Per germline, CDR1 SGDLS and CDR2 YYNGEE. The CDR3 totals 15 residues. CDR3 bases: TGTGCCAGCAGCGTAGCTAAGGTAGCGGGAGAGACCCAGTACTTC. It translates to CASSVAKVAGETQYF.

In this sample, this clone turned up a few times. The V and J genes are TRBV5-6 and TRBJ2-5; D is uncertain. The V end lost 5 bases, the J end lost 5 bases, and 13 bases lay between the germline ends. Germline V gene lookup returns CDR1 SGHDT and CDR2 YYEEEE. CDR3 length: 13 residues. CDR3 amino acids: CASSVALEETQYF. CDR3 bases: TGTGCCAGCAGTGTTGCACTGGAGGAGACCCAGTACTTC.

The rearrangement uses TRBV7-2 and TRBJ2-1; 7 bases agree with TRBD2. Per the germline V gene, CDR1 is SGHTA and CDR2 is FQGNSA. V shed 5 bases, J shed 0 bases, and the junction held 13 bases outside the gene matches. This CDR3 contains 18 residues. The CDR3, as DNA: TGTGCCAGCAGCACTCCCCGCGGCAGGGAGGGCTCCTACAATGAGCAGTTCTTC. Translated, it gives CASSTPRGREGSYNEQFF. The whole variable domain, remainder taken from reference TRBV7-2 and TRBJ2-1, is GAGVSQSPSNKVTEKGKDVELRCDPISGHTALYWYRQSLGQGLEFLIYFQGNSAPDKSGLPSDRFSAERTGGSVSTLTIQRTQQEDSAVYLCASSTPRGREGSYNEQFFGPGTRLTVL.

This CDR3 is CASSEFGSPEQFF. The CDR3, as DNA: TGTGCCAGCAGTGAATTTGGCTCTCCCGAGCAGTTCTTC. The chain links TRBV25-1 to TRBJ2-1; no definite D call. The CDR3 consists of 13 residues. The germline CDR1 and CDR2 sequences are MGHDK and SYGVNS. Trimming cost V 1 base and J 10 bases, with 11 bases left between them. The full variable domain, completed using reference TRBV25-1 and TRBJ2-1, is EADIYQTPRYLVIGTGKKITLECSQTMGHDKMYWYQQDPGMELHLIHYSYGVNSTEKGDLSSESTVSRIRTEHFPLTLESARPSHTSQYLCASSEFGSPEQFFGPGTRLTVL.